This T cell receptor (beta chain) was recovered during a study of long-term antiretroviral therapy in people with HIV (dated by TCRdb to between 2021 and 2024). Turning to the overall study: The earliest samples were collected about a decade before the 2015 WHO recommendation for immediate ART, when ART was typically delayed until CD4 counts fell. No cross-contamination during QIAcube processing was seen in test extractions of a monoclonal T-cell line run alongside around 34 polyclonal samples. Among the roughly 30 participants with HIV, eleven were female. From some 27 adults with confirmed HIV infection, the cohort provided approximately 210 cryopreserved PBMC samples, gathered serially across a mean of about 6 years (range 1-12). Whether ART initiation and durable HIV suppression were associated with changes in peripheral blood TRB repertoire composition and diversity was tested in a retrospective serial study. On the study overall, not on this receptor specifically: The samples span the years 2004 to 2017, and the ART regimens used may be less effective than current regimens. CDR3 length ranges in HIV repertoires were narrower than in controls, and network structure suggested an antigen-experienced repertoire with only a slight naive shift after ART. Since PBMC availability was limited, sequencing covered only the TCR beta chain, with no alpha chain pairing. Expanded TRB clones identified before ART initiation dominated the repertoire across all time points, though the dominance fluctuated and decreased in many PLHIV after ART. Inferences about post-ART repertoire changes were limited because no data were available on ART adherence, viral resistance or therapy changes. Starting ART was linked to a significant rise in TRB diversity, yet even after long-term ART the diversity remained significantly lower than in transplant donor controls. Because cell numbers in pre-ART samples were limited, unsorted PBMC were profiled instead of sorted CD4+ and CD8+ T cells.

The immunoSEQ hsTCRB v3.0 assay was used at survey level resolution for TRB variable region sequencing. The target sequencing depth for TRB was roughly 35,000-55,000 T-cell genomes per sample. TRB libraries were pooled and sequenced on an Illumina MiSeq using a v3 150-cycle kit. As for how the authors treated the data: Repertoire analysis was performed in R inside a reproducible Nextflow workflow that covered QC, data transformation and analysis. Custom analyses were implemented in LymphoSeq2, an R package for AIRR-Seq data exploration. A few samples that produced fewer than 5000 total TRB sequences were removed, so 200 or so HIV repertoires were analyzed. Among the roughly 190 retained HIV repertoires, 55 to 65 were collected before ART initiation and about 130 were collected after ART initiation. Repertoires were downsampled to 5000 TRB nucleotide sequences, and summary statistics were averaged over 100 downsampling iterations. TRB sequences were retained for analysis only if CDR3 regions of at least seven amino acids were present. A Shannon entropy-derived clonality score and the Gini coefficient were used to measure diversity. In the repertoire networks, any two of the top 5000 CDR3 amino acid sequences were linked whenever the two sequences differed by an edit distance of one. Antigen specificity groups and MHC restriction were predicted for TRB CDR3 amino acid sequences with GLIPH2. CDR3 amino acid sequences were matched against VDJdb and McPAS-TCR to flag known CMV, EBV, HIV or tissue antigen associations. Pre-ART, post-ART and control groups were compared with Wilcoxon signed-rank tests and Holm-Bonferroni correction. The table comes from immuneACCESS by way of TCRdb, which keeps in-frame sequences with V and J called. Part of the clones is missing from these tables; in studies checked, under half for an unresolved V gene and the rest for unknown reasons. The V and J calls and the clone size are those of that table, but D and trimming were determined from the DNA. Counted in this sample were roughly 29,000 clones; approximately 95% of them appeared once. 8% to 10% of the sample is held by the ten biggest clonotypes.

Turning to this clone: Its antigen remains unidentified. Base qualities are not at hand, and no much larger clone is one base apart.

The germline V gene (reference sequence) provides CDR1 LNHDA and CDR2 SQIVND. Relative to germline, V is 0 bases shorter and J is 0 bases shorter, with 9 bases between their ends. The CDR3 measures 16 amino acids from cysteine to phenylalanine. Only the CDR3 part of the read is kept: 48 bases, read in frame from the first base. To be included, a participant needed at least one PBMC sample from before ART initiation plus at least two post-ART samples. Treatment was received in the United States of America by all participants with HIV. Cryopreserved samples of roughly 0.85-11 million PBMC were thawed and washed before DNA extraction. At the time of the earliest PBMC sample, participants with HIV were aged between about 20 and 54 years. Each participant contributed PBMC samples from 1-4 timepoints before ART initiation and 2-8 timepoints after ART initiation, with a median of 7 samples. Serial HIV viral load, CD4+ T-cell count, ART history and demographic data were obtained for every participant. A Qiagen kit on a QIAcube was used to extract genomic DNA from unsorted PBMC, with samples processed in batches of 12.

The V and J segments used are TRBV19 and TRBJ1-5; matching of 5 bases hints at TRBD1 as the D gene. The sample was unsorted PBMCs, taken 5.3 years after starting antiretroviral therapy. The receptor comes from a man between 25 and 39 years old with HIV. The sequenced DNA is TGTGCCAGTAGTATAGAGGGGACGCTTAGCAATCAGCCCCAGCATTTT. The translation is CASSIEGTLSNQPQHF.